Listed below are T cell receptor beta chains from one sample, sequenced in a study of Graves' ophthalmopathy and Graves' hyperthyroidism. TCRdb redid the calling of the multiplex PCR reads with MiXCR, one entry per CDR3 protein. The sample contains hundreds of thousands of distinct CDR3 sequences, roughly two fifths of which appear only once. The specimen sequenced was peripheral blood. The source of these receptors is an adult man with Graves' ophthalmopathy. CDR3s include the opening cysteine and the closing phenylalanine or tryptophan.

v_call	j_call	cdr3_aa
TRBV10-3	TRBJ1-1	CAIKPQGTEAFF
TRBV11-2	TRBJ1-4	CASSLIGVIGDEKLFF
TRBV20-1	TRBJ1-2	CSATKSGTPIYGYTF
TRBV13	TRBJ2-5	CASSLDRGPYQETQYF
TRBV7-9	TRBJ1-1	CASSSWTENGMNTEAFF
TRBV25-1	TRBJ2-7	CASSYPTGGLSYEQYF
TRBV25-1	TRBJ1-1	CASSEGSNTEAFF
TRBV12-3/TRBV12-4	TRBJ1-2	CASSLRGNPHGYTF
TRBV25-1	TRBJ2-5	CASSPPSRWETQYF
TRBV7-2	TRBJ1-4	CASSTPRDGNEKLFF
TRBV19	TRBJ1-2	CASSVPGTLLSLNYGYTF
TRBV20-1	TRBJ1-1	CSAPGPSLRAFF
TRBV5-8	TRBJ1-6	CASSADRYNSPLHF
TRBV29-1	TRBJ1-2	CSVEDLDRGGYTF
TRBV20-1	TRBJ2-7	CSARPASGYEQYF
TRBV7-2	TRBJ2-5	CASSHSLGLAGETQYF
TRBV7-9	TRBJ1-4	CASSLIGSNEKLFF
TRBV9	TRBJ1-2	CASTYSGGAGGYTF
TRBV24-1	TRBJ2-5	CATSDAGSQYF
TRBV7-3	TRBJ1-4	CASSRGDSRREKLFF
TRBV25-1	TRBJ1-5	CASYPGTLSNQPQHF
TRBV29-1	TRBJ1-3	CSVSGRMNTIYF
TRBV10-3	TRBJ1-5	CAISAEGGNQPQHF
TRBV7-9	TRBJ1-1	CASSPQLGQGAAITNTEAFF